The clone carrying this T cell receptor (beta chain) was found a few times. The sample originates from a study of blood T cell repertoires in COVID-19. Study overall: The origin of the acute and convalescent COVID-19 samples was the United States, Italy and Spain. From T cells, B-cell-depleted T cells, or PBMCs came the material, which was cDNA or gDNA.

In the original analysis: Quantification of nucleated cells was approximated via reference gene primer amplification. Using immunoSEQ multiplex PCR, the repertoire was profiled, and TCRdb retains in-frame clones only, with some absent. D and trimming were read from the DNA, whereas the V and J calls and clone size are those reported in that table. The sample includes approximately 97,000 clones, about four fifths seen only once; the top ten take 9.5% to 10%. This CDR3 region has 16 residues. Trimming took 6 bases from V and 5 from J; bases not matched to a gene: 13. The germline V gene encodes CDR1 KGHSH and CDR2 LQKENI.

The chain employs TRBV18 and TRBJ2-7; 10 nucleotides align to TRBD1. The sequence was obtained from a man aged 35 to 55 with active or convalescent COVID-19. The specimen was peripheral blood. The CDR3 DNA follows: TGTGCCAGCTCTCCCTCCTTAAGGGACAGGGGCAACGAGCAGTACTTC. Protein product: CASSPSLRDRGNEQYF.